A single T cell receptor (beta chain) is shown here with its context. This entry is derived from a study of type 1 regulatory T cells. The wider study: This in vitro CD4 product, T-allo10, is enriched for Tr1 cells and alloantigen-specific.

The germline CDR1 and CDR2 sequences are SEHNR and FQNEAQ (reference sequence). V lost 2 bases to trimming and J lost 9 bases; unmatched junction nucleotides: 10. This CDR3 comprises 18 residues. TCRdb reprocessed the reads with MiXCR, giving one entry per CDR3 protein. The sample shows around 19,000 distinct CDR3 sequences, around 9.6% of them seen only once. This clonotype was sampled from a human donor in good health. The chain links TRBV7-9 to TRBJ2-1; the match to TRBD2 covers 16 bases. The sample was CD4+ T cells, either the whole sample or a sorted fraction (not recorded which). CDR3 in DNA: TGTGCCAGCAGCTTAACCGGGACTAGCGGGGGGGCCCACGGTGAGCAGTTCTTC. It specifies CASSLTGTSGGAHGEQFF.